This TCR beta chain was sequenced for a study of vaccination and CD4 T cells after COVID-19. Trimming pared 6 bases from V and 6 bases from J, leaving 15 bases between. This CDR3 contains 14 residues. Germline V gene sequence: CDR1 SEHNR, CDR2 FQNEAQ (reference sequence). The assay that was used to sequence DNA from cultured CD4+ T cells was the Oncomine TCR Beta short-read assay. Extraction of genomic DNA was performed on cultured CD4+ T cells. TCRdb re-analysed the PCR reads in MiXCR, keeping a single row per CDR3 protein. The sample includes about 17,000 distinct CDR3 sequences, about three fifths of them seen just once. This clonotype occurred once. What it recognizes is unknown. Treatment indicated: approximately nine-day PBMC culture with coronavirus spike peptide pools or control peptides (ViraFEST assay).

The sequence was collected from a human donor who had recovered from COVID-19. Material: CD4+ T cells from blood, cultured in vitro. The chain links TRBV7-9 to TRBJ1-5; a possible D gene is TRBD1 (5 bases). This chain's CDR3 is CASSPAGARQPQHF. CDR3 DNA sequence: TGTGCCAGCAGTCCAGCCGGGGCTCGTCAGCCCCAGCATTTT.